A single sample gave rise to the 32 T cell receptor beta chains below, sequenced in a study of vaccination and CD4 T cells after COVID-19. Sample treatment: approximately 9-day PBMC culture with coronavirus spike peptide pools or control peptides (ViraFEST assay). Cultured CD4+ T cell DNA was sequenced using the Oncomine TCR Beta short-read assay. TCRdb fed the PCR reads into MiXCR, producing one record per CDR3 protein. The repertoire includes about 17,000 distinct CDR3 sequences, around 55% of them detected once, and around 15% sits in the top ten. Which antigens these TCRs recognize remains unknown. Source material: CD4+ T cells from blood, cultured in vitro. Receptor source: a human donor who had recovered from COVID-19.

The chain is built from TRBV7-2 and TRBJ2-5; D is undetermined. Germline lookup yields CDR1 SGHTA and CDR2 FQGNSA. The CDR3 length is 13 residues. Between the trimmed V and J ends, which lost 3 bases and 4 bases, there was a span of 9 bases. The DNA of the CDR3 is TGTGCCAGCAGCTTCACGGGTAGAGAGACCCAGTACTTC. This gives the protein CASSFTGRETQYF.

This chain connects TRBV14 to TRBJ2-2; perhaps D is TRBD1 or TRBD2 (5 bases each). The CDR3 is made up of 14 amino acids. Germline V gene data show CDR1 as SGHDN and CDR2 as FVKESK. V gave up 4 bases and J gave up 8 bases, with 14 bases separating them. CDR3 DNA sequence: TGTGCCAGCAGCCGGGGGACGGGGAGAGGGGAGCTGTTTTTT. Translated, it gives CASSRGTGRGELFF.

The chain uses TRBV7-2 and TRBJ2-3; D uncertain. Trimming took off 1 base at V and 0 bases at J, with 11 bases between the two ends. From germline, CDR1 is SGHTA and CDR2 FQGNSA. The CDR3 contains 16 residues. CDR3 in amino acids: CASSLESIRSTDTQYF. The CDR3 DNA reads TGTGCCAGCAGCTTAGAGTCTATCCGTAGCACAGATACGCAGTATTTT.

The chain has TRBV7-2 and TRBJ2-7; TRBD1 aligns across 9 bases. The CDR3 covers 16 residues. CDR1 and CDR2 from the germline V gene are SGHTA and FQGNSA. Germline trimming cut 5 bases from V and 1 base from J; bases unmatched to any gene: 9. The CDR3 spells CASSPRPGQGSYEQYF. The DNA of the CDR3 is TGTGCCAGCAGCCCTCGACCGGGACAGGGTTCCTACGAGCAGTACTTC. The variable domain in full, with the rest retrieved from reference TRBV7-2 and TRBJ2-7, is GAGVSQSPSNKVTEKGKDVELRCDPISGHTALYWYRQSLGQGLEFLIYFQGNSAPDKSGLPSDRFSAERTGGSVSTLTIQRTQQEDSAVYLCASSPRPGQGSYEQYFGPGTRLTVT.

This chain links TRBV24-1 with TRBJ1-3, with D maybe TRBD1 (6 bases). CDR1 and CDR2 from the germline V gene are KGHDR and SFDVKD. CDR3 length: 13 amino acids. DNA for the CDR3: TGTGCGGCGGGGGCGTCGGGAGGAAACACCATATATTTT. Residues: CAAGASGGNTIYF.

This clonotype was picked up one time. The chain employs TRBV5-3 and TRBJ1-1; 8 bases line up with TRBD1. TRBV5-3 is an ORF; its function is uncertain. The ends lost 1 base at V and 0 bases at J; junction bases unmatched: 14. The CDR3 is 19 residues long. The CDR3, as DNA: TGTGCCAGAAGCTTGTTCGCTAAACCATACAGGGGGATGAACACTGAAGCTTTCTTT. Residues: CARSLFAKPYRGMNTEAFF.

The chain recombines TRBV21-1 with TRBJ1-5. TRBV21-1 is annotated as a pseudogene. This CDR3 region has 14 residues. The CDR3 reads CASSKCGNNQPQHF. The CDR3 DNA is TGTGCCAGCAGCAAATGTGGGAACAATCAGCCCCAGCATTTT.

V and J are TRBV20-1 and TRBJ1-2, with D maybe TRBD1 (6 bases). Germline loops: CDR1 DFQATT, CDR2 SNEGSKA (reference sequence). This CDR3 is 13 amino acids long. Trimming stripped 5 bases from V and 5 bases from J, with 15 bases between. As DNA, the CDR3 is TGCAGTGCTTTACCGGACAGCGAGTATGGCTACACCTTC. It specifies CSALPDSEYGYTF.

This clonotype was observed a handful of times. V gene TRBV19 combines with J gene TRBJ1-5, with D maybe TRBD1 (6 bases). Trimming removed 0 bases from V and 4 bases from J, with 7 bases in between. Germline V gene lookup returns CDR1 LNHDA and CDR2 SQIVND (reference sequence). The CDR3 has 14 residues. CDR3 bases: TGTGCCAGTAGTATAGATCAGGGGAATCAGCCCCAGCATTTT. Protein sequence: CASSIDQGNQPQHF.

The chain combines TRBV6-1 with TRBJ2-5; TRBD1 matches 7 bases. This CDR3 is built from 13 residues. J lost 2 bases, V lost 5 bases, and 2 bases had no gene match. Germline V gene lookup returns CDR1 MNHNS and CDR2 SASEGT. In DNA form, the CDR3 reads TGTGCCAGCAGTCCACAGGGGCAAGAGACCCAGTACTTC. It is translated as CASSPQGQETQYF.

The genes are TRBV7-9 and TRBJ1-3; no definite D call. Trimming stripped 1 base from V and 4 bases from J, with 14 bases between. The CDR3 is made up of 16 amino acids. CDR1 and CDR2 (germline): SEHNR, FQNEAQ (reference sequence). CDR3 bases: TGTGCCAGCAGCTTAGTGGCCGGATATGCGGGAAACACCATATATTTT. It translates to CASSLVAGYAGNTIYF.

The rearrangement links TRBV20-1 to TRBJ2-7, with 7 bases aligning to TRBD2. The V and J ends lost 4 bases and 0 bases, in that order; junction bases with no gene match: 9. The CDR3 extends over 15 amino acids. CDR1 DFQATT and CDR2 SNEGSKA come from the germline V gene (reference sequence). CDR3 amino acids: CSATVGGGDSYEQYF. Written as DNA, the CDR3 is TGCAGTGCTACGGTGGGTGGGGGGGACTCCTACGAGCAGTACTTC.

CDR3 nucleotides: TGCAGTGGTCATCTTTATGATGAGCAGTTCTTC. This encodes CSGHLYDEQFF. This chain joins TRBV20-1 and TRBJ2-1, with D uncertain. The germline gives CDR1 DFQATT, CDR2 SNEGSKA (reference sequence). Trimming took off 7 bases at V and 8 bases at J, with 12 bases between the two ends. The CDR3 covers 11 residues.

The CDR3 coding sequence is TGTGCCAGTAGTCTCCTACAGGGGATAACAGTCGGTGGCTACACCTTC. Amino acid sequence: CASSLLQGITVGGYTF. This chain joins TRBV19 and TRBJ1-2; 7 bases map to TRBD1. CDR1 is LNHDA and CDR2 is SQIVND in the germline V gene (reference sequence). V trimming: 5 bases; J trimming: 7 bases; junction bases outside the gene matches: 16. CDR3 length: 16 residues.

The V call is TRBV20-1, the J call TRBJ1-5; D gene ambiguous. The V gene lost 1 base and the J gene lost 4 bases, with 17 bases spanning the gap. Looked up from germline, CDR1 is DFQATT and CDR2 is SNEGSKA (reference sequence). This CDR3 is 16 amino acids long. In nucleotides, the CDR3 is TGCAGTGCTAGAGGGCGGATACCTTGGGGAAATCAGCCCCAGCATTTT. It codes for CSARGRIPWGNQPQHF.

Comments on this clonotype: Germline is not matched at one junction end, which may reflect a read error. The chain is built from TRBV7-7 and TRBJ1-2; 8 bases align to TRBD1. Germline V gene sequence: CDR1 SSHAT, CDR2 FNYEAQ (reference sequence). The CDR3 covers 13 residues. For the CDR3, the DNA is TGTGCTAGCAGCCCCGGGAGGGGACAGGCCTACACCTTC. Protein sequence: CASSPGRGQAYTF.

The chain carries TRBV2 and TRBJ1-1; TRBD1 matches at 7 bases. CDR1 is SNHLY and CDR2 is FYNNEI in the germline V gene. V shed 7 bases, J shed 4 bases, and the junction held 9 bases outside the gene matches. There are 14 residues in the CDR3. CDR3 nucleotide sequence: TGTGCCAGCACCGTACAGGGGAGGGTCACTGAAGCTTTCTTT. As protein: CASTVQGRVTEAFF.

The CDR3 DNA sequence: TGTGCCAGCACCCAGAGGTACGGCACTGAAGCTTTCTTT. Protein sequence: CASTQRYGTEAFF. The chain has TRBV7-3 and TRBJ1-1, with D unclear. Germline-derived CDR1 and CDR2 are SGHTA and FQGTGA. V was trimmed by 7 bases and J by 4 bases, leaving 13 bases between them. CDR3 length: 13 amino acids.

The J gene is TRBJ2-7, the V gene TRBV20-1; D gene uncertain. V was trimmed by 5 bases and J by 0 bases, leaving 8 bases between them. Germline lookup yields CDR1 DFQATT and CDR2 SNEGSKA (reference sequence). The CDR3 is 12 residues long. The chain's CDR3 is CSAASSSYEQYF. DNA of the CDR3: TGCAGTGCTGCCTCGAGCTCCTACGAGCAGTACTTC.

The chain couples TRBV6-5 to TRBJ1-3, with a weak D call TRBD1 (6 bases). The V and J ends lost 0 bases and 3 bases respectively, with 9 bases between them. This CDR3 spans 15 amino acids. The germline gives CDR1 MNHEY, CDR2 SVGAGI. CDR3 in amino acids: CASSYSGRGGNTIYF. In DNA, the CDR3 is TGTGCCAGCAGTTACTCCGGCAGGGGTGGAAACACCATATATTTT.

The chain is built from TRBV19 and TRBJ1-6, with a weak D call TRBD1 (6 bases). The V gene's germline CDR1 is LNHDA and CDR2 SQIVND (reference sequence). V gave up 8 bases and J gave up 4 bases, with 9 bases separating them. The CDR3 consists of 13 residues. The CDR3 protein is CASQGTYNSPLHF. DNA for the CDR3: TGTGCCAGTCAGGGGACTTATAATTCACCCCTCCACTTT.

This clonotype came up a few times. The genes are TRBV2 and TRBJ2-5; D unclear. Deletions cut 4 bases from V and 2 bases from J, with 2 bases between. The germline CDR1 and CDR2 sequences are SNHLY and FYNNEI. The CDR3 sequence is 11 residues long. This CDR3 reads CASSGQETQYF. The CDR3 DNA is TGTGCCAGCAGTGGGCAAGAGACCCAGTACTTC.

The table lists this clonotype with a few counts. This chain joins TRBV6-5 and TRBJ1-1, with 7 positions matching TRBD1. With V trimmed by 2 bases and J by 1 base, 7 bases remained unmatched. Germline loops: CDR1 MNHEY, CDR2 SVGAGI. CDR3 length equals 16 residues. The CDR3 here is CASSYTYGQANTEAFF. CDR3 nucleotides: TGTGCCAGCAGTTACACCTATGGACAGGCGAACACTGAAGCTTTCTTT.

This rearrangement joins TRBV7-3 to TRBJ2-7, with D unresolved. Germline-derived CDR1 and CDR2 are SGHTA and FQGTGA. The ends were cut back, 0 bases at V and 2 bases at J, with 11 bases in the middle. The CDR3 runs to 15 residues. The DNA of the CDR3 is TGTGCCAGCAGCTTAACAAAGTCCCAAACCTACGAGCAGTACTTC. This sequence encodes CASSLTKSQTYEQYF.

This sequence joins TRBV10-3 and TRBJ2-3; D is ambiguous. The CDR3 covers 14 residues. Germline V CDR1 and CDR2: ENHRY, SYGVKD. Trimming removed 8 bases from V and 0 bases from J, with 12 bases in between. The CDR3 here is CAIGSRKSTDTQYF. CDR3 sequence (DNA): TGTGCCATCGGAAGCAGGAAAAGCACAGATACGCAGTATTTT.

The chain recombines TRBV6-1 with TRBJ2-7, with D perhaps matching TRBD2 (7 bases). Trimming cost V 8 bases and J 0 bases, with 11 bases left between them. CDR1 and CDR2 from the germline V gene are MNHNS and SASEGT. The CDR3 totals 13 residues. The CDR3 DNA follows: TGTGCCAGCTCGAGGGGGGGCTCCTACGAGCAGTACTTC. Amino acid sequence: CASSRGGSYEQYF.

The chain uses TRBV12-3 or TRBV12-4 and TRBJ2-2, with D hard to call. V was clipped by 5 bases and J by 6 bases, with 16 bases between them. The CDR3 has 15 amino acids. The CDR3 loop reads CASSAHSARPGELFF. CDR3 DNA: TGTGCCAGCAGTGCACACAGTGCCCGCCCCGGGGAGCTGTTTTTT.

The V gene is TRBV18, the J gene TRBJ2-7; D ambiguous. This CDR3 region has 16 residues. Germline V lookup: CDR1 KGHSH, CDR2 LQKENI. Trimming took 3 bases from V and 2 from J, leaving 17 bases between them. In DNA, the CDR3 is TGTGCCAGCTCACCCTTAGTACCGCGGACCACCTACGAGCAGTACTTC. Its translation is CASSPLVPRTTYEQYF.

V usage is TRBV27 and J usage is TRBJ2-3, with TRBD2 as a possible D gene (5 bases). V was pared by 0 bases and J by 2 bases, with 9 bases between. Germline V gives CDR1 MNHEY, CDR2 SMNVEV (reference sequence). The CDR3 sequence is 15 residues long. The CDR3: CASSLSFRDTDTQYF. DNA of the CDR3: TGTGCCAGCAGTTTATCCTTTCGGGACACAGATACGCAGTATTTT.

This clonotype was counted only a few times. The chain joins TRBV9 to TRBJ2-5, with 8 bases aligning to TRBD2. The V gene end was trimmed by 4 bases and the J gene end by 5 bases; junction bases not matched to a gene: 4. The CDR3 sequence is 13 residues long. The germline CDR1 and CDR2 sequences are SGDLS and YYNGEE. CDR3 coding DNA: TGTGCCAGCAGCCCGGGACTAGTGGAGACCCAGTACTTC. As protein: CASSPGLVETQYF. The full variable domain, in which reference TRBV9 and TRBJ2-5 provide the parts outside the CDR3, is DSGVTQTPKHLITATGQRVTLRCSPRSGDLSVYWYQQSLDQGLQFLIQYYNGEERAKGNILERFSAQQFPDLHSELNLSSLELGDSALYFCASSPGLVETQYFGPGTRLLVL.

This clonotype has just a few counts. CDR3 sequence (DNA): TGTGCCAGCAGAAGCAGGGGGCAAGAGACCCAGTACTTC. Residues: CASRSRGQETQYF. This sequence joins TRBV6-1 and TRBJ2-5, with TRBD1 matching 7 bases. The CDR3 is 13 residues long. V shed 6 bases and J 2 bases; nucleotides not matched to a gene: 3. The germline CDR1 and CDR2 sequences are MNHNS and SASEGT.

The V gene is TRBV19, the J gene TRBJ2-3, with no clear D. The CDR3 extends over 13 amino acids. Germline CDR1 LNHDA, CDR2 SQIVND (reference sequence). V shed 1 base and J shed 1 base, with 3 bases lying between them. The DNA for the CDR3 is TGTGCCAGTAGTATAGGAGGCACAGATACGCAGTATTTT. As protein: CASSIGGTDTQYF.